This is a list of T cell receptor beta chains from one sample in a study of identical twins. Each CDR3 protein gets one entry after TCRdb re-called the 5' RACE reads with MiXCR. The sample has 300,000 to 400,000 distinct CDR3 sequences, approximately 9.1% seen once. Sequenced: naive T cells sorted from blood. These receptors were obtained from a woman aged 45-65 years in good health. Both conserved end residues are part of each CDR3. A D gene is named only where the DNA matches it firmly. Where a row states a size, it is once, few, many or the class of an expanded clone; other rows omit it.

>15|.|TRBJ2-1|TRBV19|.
CASSISDLWNNEQFF
TGTGCCAGTAGTATCTCCGATCTATGGAACAATGAGCAGTTCTTC
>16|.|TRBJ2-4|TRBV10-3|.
CAIRRNQGPPKNIQYF
TGTGCCATCAGACGAAACCAGGGTCCCCCCAAAAACATTCAGTACTTC
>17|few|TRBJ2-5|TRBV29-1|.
CSVALSSGHFYQETQYF
TGCAGCGTCGCCCTTTCTTCAGGACATTTCTACCAAGAGACCCAGTACTTC
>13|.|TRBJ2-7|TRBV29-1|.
CSVEPGGRHEQYF
TGCAGCGTTGAACCCGGTGGTCGCCACGAGCAGTACTTC
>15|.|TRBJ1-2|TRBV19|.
CTSSIAGGFGYGYTF
TGTACCAGTAGTATCGCTGGGGGATTCGGCTATGGCTACACCTTC
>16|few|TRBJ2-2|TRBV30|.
CAWSVLRQLNTGELFF
TGTGCCTGGAGTGTACTTCGGCAGCTGAACACCGGGGAGCTGTTTTTT
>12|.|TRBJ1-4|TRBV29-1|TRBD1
CSVDFRGEKLFF
TGCAGCGTTGATTTCAGGGGGGAAAAACTGTTTTTT
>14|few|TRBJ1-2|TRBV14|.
CASSQGRDNYGYTF
TGTGCCAGCAGCCAAGGAAGGGATAACTATGGCTACACCTTC
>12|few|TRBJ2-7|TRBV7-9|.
CASSLQNYEQYF
TGTGCCAGCAGCCTGCAGAACTACGAGCAGTACTTC
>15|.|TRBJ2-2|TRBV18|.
CASSPLGPPSGELFF
TGTGCCAGCTCACCGCTCGGGCCCCCCTCCGGGGAGCTGTTTTTT
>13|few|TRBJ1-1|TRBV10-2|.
CASSQGINTEAFF
TGCGCCAGCAGTCAGGGGATTAACACTGAAGCTTTCTTT
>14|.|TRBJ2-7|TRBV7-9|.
CASSRWPRSYEQYF
TGTGCCAGCAGTCGGTGGCCGCGATCCTACGAGCAGTACTTC
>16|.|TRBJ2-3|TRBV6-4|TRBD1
CASSDSDRGDHDTQYF
TGTGCCAGCAGTGACTCGGACAGGGGGGATCATGATACGCAGTATTTT
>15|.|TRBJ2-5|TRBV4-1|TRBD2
CASSRTSGYGETQYF
TGCGCCAGCAGCCGGACTAGCGGGTACGGGGAGACCCAGTACTTC
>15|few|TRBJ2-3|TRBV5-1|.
CASSFIAVHTDTQYF
TGCGCCAGCAGCTTTATAGCGGTACACACAGATACGCAGTATTTT
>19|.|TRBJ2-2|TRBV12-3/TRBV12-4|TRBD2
CASSLDRGRGLDNTGELFF
TGTGCCAGCAGTTTAGATCGGGGCAGGGGACTAGACAACACCGGGGAGCTGTTTTTT
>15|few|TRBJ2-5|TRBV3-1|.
CASSQEVRVGQTQYF
TGTGCCAGCAGCCAAGAGGTTCGGGTCGGACAGACCCAGTACTTC
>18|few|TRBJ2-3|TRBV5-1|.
CASSYPTRGGAGTDTQYF
TGCGCCAGCAGCTATCCGACAAGGGGTGGAGCGGGCACAGATACGCAGTATTTT
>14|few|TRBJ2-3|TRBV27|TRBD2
CASSFAGEWDTQYF
TGTGCCAGCAGCTTCGCGGGAGAATGGGATACGCAGTATTTT
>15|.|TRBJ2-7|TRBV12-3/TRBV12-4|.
CASSLAGRSSYEQYF
TGTGCCAGCAGTTTAGCTGGTAGAAGCTCCTACGAGCAGTACTTC
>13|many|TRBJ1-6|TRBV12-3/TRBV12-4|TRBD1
CASSLAGGLPLHF
TGTGCCAGCAGTTTAGCAGGGGGCCTACCCCTCCACTTT
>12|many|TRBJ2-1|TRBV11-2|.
CASSLVRGEQFF
TGTGCCAGCAGCTTAGTGCGGGGTGAGCAGTTCTTC
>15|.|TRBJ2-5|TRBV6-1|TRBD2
CASSEGLAGVKTQYF
TGTGCCAGCAGTGAAGGTCTAGCGGGAGTGAAGACCCAGTACTTC
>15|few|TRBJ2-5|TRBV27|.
CASSLSFGVQETQYF
TGTGCCAGCAGTTTGAGTTTCGGGGTCCAAGAGACCCAGTACTTC
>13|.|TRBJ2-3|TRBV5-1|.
CASSSGLTDTQYF
TGCGCCAGCAGCTCCGGCCTCACAGATACGCAGTATTTT
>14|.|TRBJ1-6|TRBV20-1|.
CSARDIRGNSPLHF
TGCAGTGCTAGAGATATCCGGGGGAATTCACCCCTCCACTTT
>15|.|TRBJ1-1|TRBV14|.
CASSQAVVSGTEAFF
TGTGCCAGCAGCCAAGCCGTGGTCTCAGGCACTGAAGCTTTCTTT
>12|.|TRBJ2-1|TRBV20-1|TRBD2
CSAGTSGDEQFF
TGCAGTGCTGGGACTAGCGGGGACGAGCAGTTCTTC
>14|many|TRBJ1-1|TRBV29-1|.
CSVGTVVRNTEAFF
TGCAGCGTTGGGACAGTAGTAAGGAACACTGAAGCTTTCTTT
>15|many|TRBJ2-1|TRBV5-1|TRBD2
CASSPGLAGIDEQFF
TGCGCCAGCAGCCCCGGACTAGCGGGAATCGATGAGCAGTTCTTC
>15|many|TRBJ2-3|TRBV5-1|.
CASSLSASQRDTQYF
TGCGCCAGCAGCTTGTCGGCCAGCCAGCGGGATACGCAGTATTTT
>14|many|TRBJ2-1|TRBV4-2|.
CASSQDKGVNEQFF
TGTGCCAGCAGCCAAGATAAGGGGGTCAATGAGCAGTTCTTC
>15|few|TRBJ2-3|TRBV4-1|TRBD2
CASSAREFGTDTQYF
TGCGCCAGCAGCGCGCGGGAGTTCGGCACAGATACGCAGTATTTT
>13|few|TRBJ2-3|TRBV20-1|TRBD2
CSAPGQRETTQYF
TGCAGTGCCCCTGGACAGCGGGAGACTACGCAGTATTTT
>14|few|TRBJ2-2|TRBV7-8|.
CASSSGLTTGELFF
TGTGCCAGCAGCTCGGGACTTACCACCGGGGAGCTGTTTTTT
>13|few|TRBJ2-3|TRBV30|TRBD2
CAWSGGGPDTQYF
TGTGCCTGGAGTGGGGGGGGTCCAGATACGCAGTATTTT
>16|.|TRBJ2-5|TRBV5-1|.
CASSIGADPYQETQYF
TGCGCCAGCAGCATTGGCGCGGACCCGTACCAAGAGACCCAGTACTTC
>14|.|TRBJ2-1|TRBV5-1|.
CASSSGDPYNEQFF
TGCGCCAGCAGCTCTGGGGACCCCTACAATGAGCAGTTCTTC
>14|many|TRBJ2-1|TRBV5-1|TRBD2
CASSPGLAAHEQFF
TGCGCCAGCAGCCCGGGACTAGCGGCGCATGAGCAGTTCTTC
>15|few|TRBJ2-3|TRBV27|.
CASSFFAGGTDTQYF
TGTGCCAGCAGTTTTTTTGCAGGGGGCACAGATACGCAGTATTTT
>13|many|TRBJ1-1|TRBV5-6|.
CASSFTRNTEAFF
TGTGCCAGCAGCTTCACCCGGAACACTGAAGCTTTCTTT
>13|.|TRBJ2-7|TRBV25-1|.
CASSVGIRDEQYF
TGTGCCAGCAGTGTGGGGATACGGGACGAGCAGTACTTC
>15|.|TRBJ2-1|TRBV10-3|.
CAISEADVQQREQFF
TGTGCCATCAGTGAAGCGGACGTCCAACAACGGGAGCAGTTCTTC
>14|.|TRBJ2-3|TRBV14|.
CASSPSPITDTQYF
TGTGCCAGCAGCCCGTCTCCAATAACAGATACGCAGTATTTT
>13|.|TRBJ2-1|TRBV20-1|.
CSASRSSYNEQFF
TGCAGCGCCTCTCGAAGCTCCTACAATGAGCAGTTCTTC
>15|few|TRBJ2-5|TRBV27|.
CASSPERGLQETQYF
TGTGCCAGCAGTCCCGAGAGGGGGTTACAAGAGACCCAGTACTTC
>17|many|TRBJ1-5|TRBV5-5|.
CASSLVVGRYSNQPQHF
TGTGCCAGCAGCTTGGTTGTCGGACGGTATAGCAATCAGCCCCAGCATTTT
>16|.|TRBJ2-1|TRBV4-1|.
CASSPLRGRQADEQFF
TGCGCCAGCAGCCCCCTAAGAGGGCGGCAGGCGGATGAGCAGTTCTTC
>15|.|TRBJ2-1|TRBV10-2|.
CASSERAWYGNEQFF
TGCGCCAGCAGTGAGCGGGCGTGGTACGGCAATGAGCAGTTCTTC
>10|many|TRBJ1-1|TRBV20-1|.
CSAARTEAFF
TGCAGTGCTGCCCGTACTGAAGCTTTCTTT
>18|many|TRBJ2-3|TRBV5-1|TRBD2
CASSLDGLAGVGTDTQYF
TGCGCCAGCAGCTTAGACGGACTAGCGGGAGTTGGAACAGATACGCAGTATTTT
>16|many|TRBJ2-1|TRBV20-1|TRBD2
CSANSGLAGPYNEQFF
TGCAGTGCTAACTCGGGACTAGCGGGTCCCTACAATGAGCAGTTCTTC